Below are 23 T cell receptor beta chains sequenced from a single sample in a study of identifying expanded T cells in peripheral blood. This table comes from immunoSEQ multiplex PCR, and its TCRdb copy is limited to in-frame clones, with some not included. Of around 78,000 clones in the sample, approximately 84% were seen once. Specimen: blood. All receptors come from a person aged 18 to 69 in good health.

The gene calls are TRBV9 and TRBJ1-1; D is unclear. V lost 0 bases and J 5 bases, leaving 14 bases between the germline ends. Per the germline V gene, CDR1 is SGDLS and CDR2 is YYNGEE. This CDR3 spans 15 amino acids. The CDR3 is CASSVGGLAGTEAFF. CDR3 sequence (DNA): TGTGCCAGCAGCGTAGGAGGGCTAGCGGGGACTGAAGCTTTCTTT.

The rearrangement joins TRBV29-1 to TRBJ2-1; 10 bases align to TRBD2. Trimming cost V 6 bases and J 5 bases; bases outside gene matches: 4. Germline V gene data show CDR1 as SQVTM and CDR2 as ANQGSEA. CDR3 length equals 13 residues. The CDR3 spells CSVAGTSDNEQFF. The CDR3 DNA reads TGCAGCGTCGCCGGGACTAGCGACAATGAGCAGTTCTTC.

J is TRBJ2-7 and V is TRBV5-1; TRBD1 is a possible D gene (5 bases). The V and J ends lost 4 bases and 0 bases respectively, with 14 bases between them. The V gene's germline CDR1 is SGHRS and CDR2 YFSETQ. The CDR3 extends over 15 amino acids. CDR3 in DNA: TGCGCCAGCAGCCGAACGACAGCCGCCTCCTACGAGCAGTACTTC. The encoded protein is CASSRTTAASYEQYF. Filled out from reference TRBV5-1 and TRBJ2-7, the complete variable domain reads KAGVTQTPRYLIKTRGQQVTLSCSPISGHRSVSWYQQTPGQGLQFLFEYFSETQRNKGNFPGRFSGRQFSNSRSEMNVSTLELGDSALYLCASSRTTAASYEQYFGPGTRLTVT.

V usage is TRBV6-5 and J usage is TRBJ1-5, with D possibly TRBD1 on 5 matching bases. The CDR3 consists of 12 residues. Germline loops: CDR1 MNHEY, CDR2 SVGAGI. V lost 8 bases and J 7 bases, leaving 12 bases between the germline ends. The CDR3 region has the DNA TGTGCCAGCGGTCAGGGTCTGCAGCCCCAGCATTTT. This sequence encodes CASGQGLQPQHF.

The CDR3 DNA reads as TGTGCCAGCACTTCAGATCAGGGAGGTGATGAAAAACTGTTTTTT. Translation: CASTSDQGGDEKLFF. This chain links TRBV11-3 with TRBJ1-4; a weak D match, TRBD1 (5 bases). CDR1 is SGHNT, CDR2 YENEEA, per germline. The CDR3 is 15 amino acids. Trimming removed 7 bases from V and 6 bases from J, with 18 bases in between.

The chain recombines TRBV4-1 with TRBJ2-1; 7 nucleotides match TRBD2. Germline-derived CDR1 and CDR2 are MGHRA and YSYEKL. This CDR3 is 16 amino acids long. With V trimmed by 1 base and J by 7 bases, 10 bases remained unmatched. DNA for the CDR3: TGCGCCAGCAGCCAAGGGTTGGGAGGGTTAGGGAATGAGCAGTTCTTC. Amino acid sequence: CASSQGLGGLGNEQFF.

This sequence joins TRBV13 and TRBJ2-7; 8 nucleotides agree with TRBD1. Germline loops: CDR1 PRHDT, CDR2 FYEKMQ (reference sequence). CDR3 size: 15 residues. Trimming cost V 0 bases and J 4 bases; bases outside gene matches: 5. The CDR3 nucleotides are TGTGCCAGCAGCTTAGGGGCAGGGGGCGATTACGAGCAGTACTTC. It translates to CASSLGAGGDYEQYF. The complete variable domain, with remaining parts taken from reference TRBV13 and TRBJ2-7, reads AAGVIQSPRHLIKEKRETATLKCYPIPRHDTVYWYQQGPGQDPQFLISFYEKMQSDKGSIPDRFSAQQFSDYHSELNMSSLELGDSALYFCASSLGAGGDYEQYFGPGTRLTVT.

The chain links TRBV6-5 to TRBJ2-1, with D possibly TRBD1 on 6 matching bases. Germline V gene sequence: CDR1 MNHEY, CDR2 SVGAGI. The CDR3 is 15 residues long. V was clipped by 5 bases and J by 5 bases, with 16 bases between them. The CDR3 sequence: CASSPLGTQNNEQFF. In nucleotides, the CDR3 is TGTGCCAGCAGTCCCCTCGGGACACAAAACAATGAGCAGTTCTTC.

The V and J genes are TRBV6-5 and TRBJ1-2; TRBD1 aligns across 7 bases. The CDR3 runs to 12 residues. The trim removed 5 bases at V and 9 bases at J, leaving 6 bases unmatched. Germline V gene lookup returns CDR1 MNHEY and CDR2 SVGAGI. CDR3 protein: CASSRDRTSYTF. The CDR3 DNA is TGTGCCAGCAGTCGGGACAGAACTAGCTACACCTTC.

There are a few counts of this clone. The V call is TRBV18, the J call TRBJ1-1; no firm D call. This CDR3 is 14 amino acids long. Germline CDR1 KGHSH, CDR2 LQKENI. V was pared by 1 base and J by 2 bases, with 8 bases between. CDR3 sequence reads: CASSPRSSNTEAFF. The CDR3 region has the DNA TGTGCCAGCTCACCACGGTCAAGTAACACTGAAGCTTTCTTT.

This chain connects TRBV5-4 to TRBJ2-7; 15 bases line up with TRBD2. Looked up from germline, CDR1 is SGHNT and CDR2 is YYREEE (reference sequence). V lost 4 bases to trimming and J lost 6 bases; unmatched junction nucleotides: 8. CDR3 length: 16 amino acids. This CDR3 is CASSPGTSGRLSEQYF. The CDR3 nucleotides are TGTGCCAGCAGCCCCGGGACTAGCGGGAGGTTATCCGAGCAGTACTTC.

This clone was seen a single time. The chain is built from TRBV7-9 and TRBJ2-7; D ambiguous. The germline V gene has CDR1 SEHNR and CDR2 FQNEAQ (reference sequence). CDR3 length equals 12 residues. Trimming left V 3 bases short and J 4 bases short, with 7 bases between. Written as DNA, the CDR3 is TGTGCCAGCAGCTTCTCTCTATACGAGCAGTACTTC. It codes for CASSFSLYEQYF.

This clone was seen only a few times. This chain uses TRBV29-1 with TRBJ1-1; no firm D call. The CDR3 loop spans 14 amino acids. In germline, CDR1 is SQVTM, CDR2 ANQGSEA. V gave up 0 bases and J gave up 0 bases, with 8 bases separating them. CDR3: CSVEDGQVNTEAFF. The CDR3, as DNA: TGCAGCGTTGAAGATGGCCAGGTGAACACTGAAGCTTTCTTT.

The CDR3 is CASSPRQINTEAFF. CDR3 coding DNA: TGTGCCAGCAGCCCCCGACAGATTAACACTGAAGCTTTCTTT. The chain recombines TRBV11-2 with TRBJ1-1, with D possibly TRBD1 on 5 matching bases. The V end lost 5 bases, the J end lost 2 bases, and 12 bases lay between the germline ends. CDR1 SGHAT and CDR2 FQNNGV come from the germline V gene. The CDR3 sequence is 14 residues long.

V gene TRBV5-4 combines with J gene TRBJ1-1; possibly TRBD1 for D (5 bases). The CDR3 sequence is 14 residues long. Germline assignment: CDR1 SGHNT and CDR2 YYREEE (reference sequence). The germline V and J ends were trimmed by 3 bases and 5 bases, with 14 bases remaining between them. CDR3 protein: CASSSQGLGTEAFF. CDR3 DNA sequence: TGTGCCAGCAGCTCCCAGGGCCTTGGAACTGAAGCTTTCTTT.

This clone was found a few times. The chain employs TRBV5-5 and TRBJ1-5; tentatively, D is TRBD1 (6 bases). Per germline, CDR1 SGHKS and CDR2 YYEKEE (reference sequence). Between the trimmed V and J ends, which lost 4 bases and 5 bases, there was a span of 13 bases. The CDR3 spans 14 residues. The DNA for the CDR3 is TGTGCCAGCAGCCAACAGGGAGTCCATCAGCCCCAGCATTTT. Protein: CASSQQGVHQPQHF. Complete variable domain (other parts from reference TRBV5-5 and TRBJ1-5): DAGVTQSPTHLIKTRGQQVTLRCSPISGHKSVSWYQQVLGQGPQFIFQYYEKEERGRGNFPDRFSARQFPNYSSELNVNALLLGDSALYLCASSQQGVHQPQHFGDGTRLSIL.

The genes are TRBV4-1 and TRBJ2-7; D is uncertain. V was shortened by 3 bases and J by 2 bases, with 14 bases between the two germline ends. The CDR3 runs 15 residues. CDR1 is MGHRA, CDR2 YSYEKL, per germline. CDR3 sequence reads: CASSHYLEVAYEQYF. CDR3 bases: TGCGCCAGCAGCCACTACCTAGAGGTTGCCTACGAGCAGTACTTC.

The genes are TRBV14 and TRBJ1-4; 8 bases map to TRBD1. There are 15 residues in the CDR3. Per the germline V gene, CDR1 is SGHDN and CDR2 is FVKESK. Unmatched junction bases numbered 9, after V lost 4 bases and J lost 8 bases. CDR3 sequence (DNA): TGTGCCAGCAGCCGGAACAGGGGGTCACAAGAAAAACTGTTTTTT. Translation gives CASSRNRGSQEKLFF. The full variable domain, its missing parts supplied by reference TRBV14 and TRBJ1-4, is EAGVTQFPSHSVIEKGQTVTLRCDPISGHDNLYWYRRVMGKEIKFLLHFVKESKQDESGMPNNRFLAERTGGTYSTLKVQPAELEDSGVYFCASSRNRGSQEKLFFGSGTQLSVL.

In its sample, this clone was seen a few times. The V gene is TRBV9, the J gene TRBJ1-3; D might be TRBD1 (5 bases). From germline, CDR1 is SGDLS and CDR2 YYNGEE. The CDR3 consists of 15 residues. V was clipped by 3 bases and J by 0 bases, with 10 bases between them. The CDR3 here is CASSAQEISGNTIYF. In DNA, the CDR3 is TGTGCCAGCAGCGCACAGGAGATCTCTGGAAACACCATATATTTT.

This clone was seen a few times. V gene TRBV4-2 combines with J gene TRBJ2-5, with 9 nucleotides matching TRBD2. The length of the CDR3 is 14 residues. From germline, CDR1 is LGHNA and CDR2 YNFKEQ. With 0 bases clipped from V and 4 bases from J, the junction kept 0 bases outside the gene matches. The CDR3 coding sequence is TGTGCCAGCAGCCAAGAACTAGCGGGAGAGACCCAGTACTTC. It codes for CASSQELAGETQYF.

This chain joins TRBV5-1 and TRBJ2-5; the match to TRBD2 covers 11 bases. CDR1 is SGHRS and CDR2 is YFSETQ in the germline V gene. The CDR3 length is 18 residues. The V gene end was trimmed by 0 bases and the J gene end by 0 bases; junction bases not matched to a gene: 7. CDR3 coding DNA: TGCGCCAGCAGCTTGGCGGCTAGCGGGAGGAGGTACCAAGAGACCCAGTACTTC. Translating gives CASSLAASGRRYQETQYF.

The DNA for the CDR3 is TGTGCCAGCAGCCAAGGCCTTTCTAGCGAGGAGACCCAGTACTTC. It encodes CASSQGLSSEETQYF. V and J are TRBV4-2 and TRBJ2-5, with D possibly being TRBD2 (6 bases). CDR3 length equals 15 residues. V was pared by 1 base and J by 5 bases, with 14 bases between. Germline V CDR1 and CDR2: LGHNA, YNFKEQ.

The rearrangement joins TRBV11-3 to TRBJ2-1; a possible D gene is TRBD2 (5 bases). The CDR3 extends over 15 amino acids. Germline CDR1 is SGHNT and CDR2 is YENEEA. V was shortened by 0 bases and J by 6 bases, with 12 bases between the two germline ends. CDR3 DNA: TGTGCCAGCAGCTTAGATACTAGAAAAGGCAATGAGCAGTTCTTC. Protein sequence: CASSLDTRKGNEQFF.